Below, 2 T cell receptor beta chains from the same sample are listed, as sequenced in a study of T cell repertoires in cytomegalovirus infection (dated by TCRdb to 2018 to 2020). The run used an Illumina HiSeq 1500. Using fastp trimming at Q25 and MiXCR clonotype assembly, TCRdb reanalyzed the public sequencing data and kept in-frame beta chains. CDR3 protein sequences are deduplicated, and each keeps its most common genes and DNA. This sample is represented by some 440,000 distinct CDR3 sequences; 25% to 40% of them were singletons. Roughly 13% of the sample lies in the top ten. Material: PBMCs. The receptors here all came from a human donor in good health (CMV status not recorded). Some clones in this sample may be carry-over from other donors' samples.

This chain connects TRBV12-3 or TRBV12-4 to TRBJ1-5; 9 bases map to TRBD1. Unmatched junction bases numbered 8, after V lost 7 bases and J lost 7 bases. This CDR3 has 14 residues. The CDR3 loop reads CASTLTGGVQPQHF. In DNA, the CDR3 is TGTGCCAGCACCCTCACAGGGGGCGTCCAGCCCCAGCATTTT.

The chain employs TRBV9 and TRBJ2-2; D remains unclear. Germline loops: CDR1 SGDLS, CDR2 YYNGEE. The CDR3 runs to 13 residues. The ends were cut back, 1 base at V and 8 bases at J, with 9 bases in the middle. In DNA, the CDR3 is TGTGCCAGCAGCGTAACCTCTAGTGGGGAGCTGTTTTTT. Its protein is CASSVTSSGELFF.